This TCR beta chain was recorded in a study of cytomegalovirus exposure and HLA in healthy donors. Findings and caveats of the study: Three of the chains that were CMV-associated were confirmed in vitro to be specific for CMV antigens. A subsequent analysis found that TCR clusters from the first cohort also tended to co-occur in the approximately 130 validation repertoires, with 90% to 95% of cluster scores above 0. The study labeled roughly 160 TCR beta chains cytomegalovirus-associated. Most TCR sequences proved rare, with some public TCRs found in many donors.

This clone was detected once. The antigen is not known. The repertoire was sequenced with immunoSEQ multiplex PCR; TCRdb's copy has only in-frame clones and lacks some. This repertoire shows about 44,000 clones, 93% found once; its top ten account for approximately 2.1%. The CDR3 has 18 residues. The germline gives CDR1 MNHEY, CDR2 SMNVEV (reference sequence). The ends lost 7 bases at V and 2 bases at J; junction bases unmatched: 13. This TCR came from a woman under 30 in good health and CMV-seronegative. The sequenced sample was PBMCs. The V call is TRBV27, the J call TRBJ2-1; 11 nucleotides agree with TRBD2. The CDR3 sequence: CASTPPGTSGPTYNEQFF. As DNA, the CDR3 is TGTGCCAGCACACCACCCGGGACTAGCGGACCCACCTACAATGAGCAGTTCTTC.